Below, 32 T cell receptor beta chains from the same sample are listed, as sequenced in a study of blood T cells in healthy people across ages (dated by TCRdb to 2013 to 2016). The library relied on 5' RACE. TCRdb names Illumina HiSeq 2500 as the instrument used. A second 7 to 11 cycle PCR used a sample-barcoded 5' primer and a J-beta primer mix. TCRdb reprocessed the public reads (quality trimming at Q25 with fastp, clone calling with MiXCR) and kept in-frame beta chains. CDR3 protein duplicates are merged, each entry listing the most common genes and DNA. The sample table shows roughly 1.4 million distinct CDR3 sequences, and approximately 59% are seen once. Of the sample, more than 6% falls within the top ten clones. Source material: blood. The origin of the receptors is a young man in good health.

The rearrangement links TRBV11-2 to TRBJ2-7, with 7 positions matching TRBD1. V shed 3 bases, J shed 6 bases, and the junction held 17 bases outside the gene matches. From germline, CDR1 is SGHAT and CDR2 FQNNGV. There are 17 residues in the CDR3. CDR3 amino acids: CASSFPIQAGGYGEQYF. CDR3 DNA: TGTGCCAGCAGCTTTCCCATCCAGGCAGGGGGTTACGGCGAGCAGTACTTC.

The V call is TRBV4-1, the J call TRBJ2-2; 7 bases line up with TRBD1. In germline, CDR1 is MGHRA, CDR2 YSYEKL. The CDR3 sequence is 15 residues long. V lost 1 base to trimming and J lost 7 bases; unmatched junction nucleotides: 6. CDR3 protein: CASSQGRQGIGELFF. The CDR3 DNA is TGCGCCAGCAGCCAAGGGCGACAGGGAATCGGGGAGCTGTTTTTT.

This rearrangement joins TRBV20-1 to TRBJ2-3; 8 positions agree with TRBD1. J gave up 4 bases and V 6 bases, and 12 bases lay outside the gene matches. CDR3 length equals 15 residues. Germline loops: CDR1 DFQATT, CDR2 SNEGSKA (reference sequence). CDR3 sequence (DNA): TGCAGTGCGGGCAGCGAGACAGGGGCCGCAGATACGCAGTATTTT. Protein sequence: CSAGSETGAADTQYF.

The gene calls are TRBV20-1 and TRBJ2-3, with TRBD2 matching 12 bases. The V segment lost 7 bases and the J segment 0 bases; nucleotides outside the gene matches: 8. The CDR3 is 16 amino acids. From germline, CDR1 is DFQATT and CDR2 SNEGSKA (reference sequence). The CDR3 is CSVSPGLAGSTDTQYF. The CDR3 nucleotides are TGCAGTGTTAGTCCCGGACTAGCGGGAAGCACAGATACGCAGTATTTT.

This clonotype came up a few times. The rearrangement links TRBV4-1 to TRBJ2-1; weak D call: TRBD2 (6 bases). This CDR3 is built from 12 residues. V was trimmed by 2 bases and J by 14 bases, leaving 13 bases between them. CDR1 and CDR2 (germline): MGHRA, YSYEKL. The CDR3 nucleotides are TGCGCCAGCAGCCAACCTCGGGGGAGAGAGTTCTTC. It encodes CASSQPRGREFF.

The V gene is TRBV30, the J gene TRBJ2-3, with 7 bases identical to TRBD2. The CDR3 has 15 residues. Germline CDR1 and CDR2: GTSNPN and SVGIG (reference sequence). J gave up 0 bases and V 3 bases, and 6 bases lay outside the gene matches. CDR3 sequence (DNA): TGTGCCTGGAGCCCGGCTAGCGGTAGCACAGATACGCAGTATTTT. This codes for CAWSPASGSTDTQYF.

The CDR3 protein is CASSLGYGSSYNSPLHF. The CDR3 nucleotides are TGTGCCAGCAGCTTAGGGTACGGTAGCTCCTATAATTCACCCCTCCACTTT. The rearrangement joins TRBV7-2 to TRBJ1-6; D gene uncertain. The CDR3 sequence is 17 residues long. CDR1 is SGHTA and CDR2 is FQGNSA in the germline V gene. V was trimmed by 1 base and J by 0 bases, leaving 10 bases between them.

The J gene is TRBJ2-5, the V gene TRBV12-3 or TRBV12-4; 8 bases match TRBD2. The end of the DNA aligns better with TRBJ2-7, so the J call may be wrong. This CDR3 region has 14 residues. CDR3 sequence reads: CASSLTGGPLEQYF. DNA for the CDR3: TGTGCCAGCAGTTTAACGGGAGGGCCTCTCGAGCAGTACTTC.

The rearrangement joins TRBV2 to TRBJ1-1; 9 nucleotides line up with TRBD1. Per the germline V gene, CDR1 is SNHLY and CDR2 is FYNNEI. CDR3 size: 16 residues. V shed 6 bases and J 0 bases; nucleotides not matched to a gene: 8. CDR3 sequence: CASRVGTGYLNTEAFF. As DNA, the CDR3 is TGTGCCAGCAGAGTCGGGACAGGGTATTTGAACACTGAAGCTTTCTTT.

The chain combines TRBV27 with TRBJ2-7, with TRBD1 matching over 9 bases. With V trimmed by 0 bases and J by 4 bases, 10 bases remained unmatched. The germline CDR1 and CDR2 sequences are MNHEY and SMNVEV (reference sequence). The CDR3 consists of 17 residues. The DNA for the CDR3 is TGTGCCAGCAGTTTATCCTGGACAGGGGACACTTTTTACGAGCAGTACTTC. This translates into CASSLSWTGDTFYEQYF.

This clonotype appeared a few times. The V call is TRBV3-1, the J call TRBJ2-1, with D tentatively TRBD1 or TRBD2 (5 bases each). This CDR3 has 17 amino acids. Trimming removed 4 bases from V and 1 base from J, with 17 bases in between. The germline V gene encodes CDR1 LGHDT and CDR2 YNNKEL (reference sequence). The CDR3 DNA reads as TGTGCCAGCAGCCCAGGACTGGGGGACCCTTCCTACAATGAGCAGTTCTTC. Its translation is CASSPGLGDPSYNEQFF.

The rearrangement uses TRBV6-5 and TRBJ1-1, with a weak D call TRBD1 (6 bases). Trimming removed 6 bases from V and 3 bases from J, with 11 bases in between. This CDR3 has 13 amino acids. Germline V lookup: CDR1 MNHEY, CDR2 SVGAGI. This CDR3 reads CASRGAVYTEAFF. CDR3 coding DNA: TGTGCCAGCAGGGGGGCGGTGTACACTGAAGCTTTCTTT.

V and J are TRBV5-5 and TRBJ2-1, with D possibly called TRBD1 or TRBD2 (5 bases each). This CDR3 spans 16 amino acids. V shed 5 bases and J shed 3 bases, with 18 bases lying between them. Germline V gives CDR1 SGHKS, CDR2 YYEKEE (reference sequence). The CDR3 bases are TGTGCCAGCAGGAATCCCGGGACCGACTACTACAATGAGCAGTTCTTC. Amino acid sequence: CASRNPGTDYYNEQFF.

CDR3 DNA sequence: TGCGCCAGCAGCACCCGGGAACACAATGAGCAGTTCTTC. Translating it yields CASSTREHNEQFF. The J gene is TRBJ2-1, the V gene TRBV5-1, with D possibly TRBD2 on 5 matching bases. Germline V gene data show CDR1 as SGHRS and CDR2 as YFSETQ. Trimming cost V 4 bases and J 5 bases, with 10 bases left between them. The CDR3 covers 13 residues.

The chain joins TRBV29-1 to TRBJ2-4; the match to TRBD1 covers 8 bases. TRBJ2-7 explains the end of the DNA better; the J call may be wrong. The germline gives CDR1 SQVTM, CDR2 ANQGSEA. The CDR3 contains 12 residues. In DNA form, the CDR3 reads TGCAGCGTTGAGGGACAGGCCTACGAGCAGTACGTC. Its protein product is CSVEGQAYEQYV.

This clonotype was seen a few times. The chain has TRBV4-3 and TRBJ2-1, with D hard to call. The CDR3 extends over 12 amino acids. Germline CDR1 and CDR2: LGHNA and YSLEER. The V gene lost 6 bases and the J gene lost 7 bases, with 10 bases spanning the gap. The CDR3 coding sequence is TGCGCCAGCAGTCGCACAGATAATGAGCAGTTCTTC. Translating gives CASSRTDNEQFF.

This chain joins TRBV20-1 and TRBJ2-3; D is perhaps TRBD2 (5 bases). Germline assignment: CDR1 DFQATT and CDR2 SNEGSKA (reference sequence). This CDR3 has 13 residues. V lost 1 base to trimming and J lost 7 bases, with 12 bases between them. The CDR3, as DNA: TGCAGTGCTAGAGCACTAGTCTGGAATACGCAGTATTTT. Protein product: CSARALVWNTQYF.

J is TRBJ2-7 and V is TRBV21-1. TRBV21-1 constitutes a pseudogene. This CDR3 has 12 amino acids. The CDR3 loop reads CASPRGPYEQYF. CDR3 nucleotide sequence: TGTGCCAGCCCCCGGGGCCCCTACGAGCAGTACTTC.

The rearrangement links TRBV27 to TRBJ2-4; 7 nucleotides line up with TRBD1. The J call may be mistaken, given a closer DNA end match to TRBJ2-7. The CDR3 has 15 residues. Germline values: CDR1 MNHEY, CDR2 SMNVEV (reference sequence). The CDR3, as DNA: TGTGCCAGCAGAATCTATACGGGACAGACCTACGAGCAGTACTTC. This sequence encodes CASRIYTGQTYEQYF.

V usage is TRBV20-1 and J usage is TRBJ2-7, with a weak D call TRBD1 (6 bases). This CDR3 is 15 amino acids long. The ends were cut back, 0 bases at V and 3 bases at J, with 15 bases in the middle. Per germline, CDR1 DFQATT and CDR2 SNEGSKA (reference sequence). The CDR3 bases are TGCAGTGCTAGAGACGGTCAGGGGTTAAGCTACGAGCAGTACTTC. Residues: CSARDGQGLSYEQYF.

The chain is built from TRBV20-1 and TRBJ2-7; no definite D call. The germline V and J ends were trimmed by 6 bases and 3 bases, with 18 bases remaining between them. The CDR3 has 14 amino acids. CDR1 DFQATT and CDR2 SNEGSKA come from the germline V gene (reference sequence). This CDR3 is CSARPSLGYYEQYF. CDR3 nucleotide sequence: TGCAGTGCCAGACCGTCCCTGGGATACTACGAGCAGTACTTC.

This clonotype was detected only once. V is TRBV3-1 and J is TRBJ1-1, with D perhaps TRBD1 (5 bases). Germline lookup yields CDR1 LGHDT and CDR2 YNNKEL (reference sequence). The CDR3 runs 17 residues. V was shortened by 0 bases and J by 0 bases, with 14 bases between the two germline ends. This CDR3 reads CASSQDETGALNTEAFF. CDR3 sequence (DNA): TGTGCCAGCAGCCAAGACGAGACCGGGGCACTGAACACTGAAGCTTTCTTT.

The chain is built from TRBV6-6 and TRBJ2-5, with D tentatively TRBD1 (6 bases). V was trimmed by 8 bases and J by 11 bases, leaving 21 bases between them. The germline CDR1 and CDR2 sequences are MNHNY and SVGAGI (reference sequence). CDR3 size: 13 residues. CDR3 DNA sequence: TGTGCCAGCCAAACAGGGAATTCTTACGGGCAGTACTTC. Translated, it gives CASQTGNSYGQYF.

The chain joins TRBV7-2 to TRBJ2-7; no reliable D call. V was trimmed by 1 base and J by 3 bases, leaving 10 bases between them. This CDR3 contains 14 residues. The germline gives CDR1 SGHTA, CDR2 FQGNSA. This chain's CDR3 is CASSLGYQVYEQYF. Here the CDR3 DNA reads TGTGCCAGCAGCTTAGGTTATCAGGTCTACGAGCAGTACTTC.

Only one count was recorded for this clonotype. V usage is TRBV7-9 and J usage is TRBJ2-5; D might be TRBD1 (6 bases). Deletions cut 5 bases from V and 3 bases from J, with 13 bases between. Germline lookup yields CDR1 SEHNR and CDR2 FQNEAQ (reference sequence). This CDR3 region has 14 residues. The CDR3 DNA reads TGTGCCAGCAGCCCACGGACAGAGAAAGAGACCCAGTACTTC. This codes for CASSPRTEKETQYF.

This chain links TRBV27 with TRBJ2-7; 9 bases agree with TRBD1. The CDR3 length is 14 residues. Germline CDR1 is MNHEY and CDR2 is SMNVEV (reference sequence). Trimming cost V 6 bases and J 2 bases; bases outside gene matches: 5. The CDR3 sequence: CASRRQGGPYEQYF. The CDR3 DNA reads TGTGCCAGCAGGAGACAGGGGGGCCCCTACGAGCAGTACTTC.

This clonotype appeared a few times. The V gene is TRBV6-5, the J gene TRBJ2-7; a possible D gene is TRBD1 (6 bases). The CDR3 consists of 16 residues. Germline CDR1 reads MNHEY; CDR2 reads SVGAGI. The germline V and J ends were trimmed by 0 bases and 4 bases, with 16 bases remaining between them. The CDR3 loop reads CASSYSMGAGDYEQYF. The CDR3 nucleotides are TGTGCCAGCAGTTACTCGATGGGAGCAGGGGATTACGAGCAGTACTTC.

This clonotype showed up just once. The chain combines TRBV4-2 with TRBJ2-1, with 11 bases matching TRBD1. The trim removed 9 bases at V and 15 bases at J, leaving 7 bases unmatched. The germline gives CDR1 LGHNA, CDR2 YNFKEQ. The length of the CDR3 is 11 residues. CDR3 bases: TGTGCCAGGTCATTCGGGACAGGGGGGTTCTTC. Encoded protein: CARSFGTGGFF.

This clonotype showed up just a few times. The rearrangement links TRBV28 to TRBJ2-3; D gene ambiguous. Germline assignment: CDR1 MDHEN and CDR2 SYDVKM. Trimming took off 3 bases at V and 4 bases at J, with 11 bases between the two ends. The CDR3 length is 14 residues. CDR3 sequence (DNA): TGTGCCAGCAGTTTGATTTTAGTTTCAGATACGCAGTATTTT. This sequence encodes CASSLILVSDTQYF. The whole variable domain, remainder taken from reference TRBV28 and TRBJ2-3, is DVKVTQSSRYLVKRTGEKVFLECVQDMDHENMFWYRQDPGLGLRLIYFSYDVKMKEKGDIPEGYSVSREKKERFSLILESASTNQTSMYLCASSLILVSDTQYFGPGTRLTVL.

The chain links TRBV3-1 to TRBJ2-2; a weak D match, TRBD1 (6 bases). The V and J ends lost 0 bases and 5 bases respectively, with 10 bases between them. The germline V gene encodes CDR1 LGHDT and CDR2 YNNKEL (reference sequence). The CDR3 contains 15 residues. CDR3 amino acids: CASSQDATGTGELFF. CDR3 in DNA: TGTGCCAGCAGCCAAGACGCCACAGGGACCGGGGAGCTGTTTTTT.

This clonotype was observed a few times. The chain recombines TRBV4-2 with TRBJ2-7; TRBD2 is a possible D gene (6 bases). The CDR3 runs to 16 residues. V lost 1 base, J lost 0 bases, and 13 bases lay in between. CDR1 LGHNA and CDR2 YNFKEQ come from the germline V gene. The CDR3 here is CASSQVLAGNSYEQYF. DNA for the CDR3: TGTGCCAGCAGCCAAGTATTGGCGGGGAACTCCTACGAGCAGTACTTC.

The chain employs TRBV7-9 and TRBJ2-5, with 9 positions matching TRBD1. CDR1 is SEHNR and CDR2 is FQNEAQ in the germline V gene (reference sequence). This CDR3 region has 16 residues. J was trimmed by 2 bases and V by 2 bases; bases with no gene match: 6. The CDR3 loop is CASSLRRDRAQETQYF. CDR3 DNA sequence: TGTGCCAGCAGCTTACGTCGGGACAGGGCACAAGAGACCCAGTACTTC.